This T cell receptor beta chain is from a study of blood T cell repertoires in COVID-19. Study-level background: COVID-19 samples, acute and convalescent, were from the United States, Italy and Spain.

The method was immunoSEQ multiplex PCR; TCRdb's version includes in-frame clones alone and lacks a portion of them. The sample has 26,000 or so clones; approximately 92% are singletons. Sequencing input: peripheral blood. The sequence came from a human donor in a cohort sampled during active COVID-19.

The CDR3 here is CASSSTGSYTF. The CDR3 bases are TGTGCCAGCAGCTCTACCGGGAGCTACACCTTC. The V gene is TRBV28, the J gene TRBJ1-2; D is unclear. CDR1 and CDR2 from the germline V gene are MDHEN and SYDVKM. The CDR3 sequence is 11 residues long. The V end lost 6 bases, the J end lost 9 bases, and 11 bases lay between the germline ends.